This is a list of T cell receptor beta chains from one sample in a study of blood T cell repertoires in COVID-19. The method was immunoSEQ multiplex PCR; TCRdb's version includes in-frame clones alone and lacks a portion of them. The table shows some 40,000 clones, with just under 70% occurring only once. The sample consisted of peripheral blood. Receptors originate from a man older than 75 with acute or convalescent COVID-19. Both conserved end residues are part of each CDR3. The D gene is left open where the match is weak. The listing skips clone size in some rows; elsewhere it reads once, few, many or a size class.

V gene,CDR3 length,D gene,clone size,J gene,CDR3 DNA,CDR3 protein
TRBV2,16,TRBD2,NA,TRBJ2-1,TGTGCCAGCAGGCCCATGCGGGAGGTACACTACAATGAGCAGTTCTTC,CASRPMREVHYNEQFF
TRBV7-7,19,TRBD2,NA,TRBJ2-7,TGTGCCAGCAGCCCCCGGGCTTCGAGTCAGCGGGAGGGCCTGGGTGAGCAGTACTTC,CASSPRASSQREGLGEQYF
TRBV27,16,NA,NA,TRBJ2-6,TGTGCCAGCACCCCAAACGGGTTCTCTGGGGCCAACGTCCTGACTTTC,CASTPNGFSGANVLTF
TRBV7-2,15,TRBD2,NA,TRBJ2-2,TGTGCCAGCAGCTCAACTAGCGGGGGCACCGGGGAGCTGTTTTTT,CASSSTSGGTGELFF
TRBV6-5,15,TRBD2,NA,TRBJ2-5,TGTGCCAGCAGTTCACCGGGACTAGCGAGGGAGACCCAGTACTTC,CASSSPGLARETQYF
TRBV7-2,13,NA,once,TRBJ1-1,TGTGCCAGCAGCTTAGTAGGGGACACTGAAGCTTTCTTT,CASSLVGDTEAFF
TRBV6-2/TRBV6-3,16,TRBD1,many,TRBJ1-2,TGTGCCAGCAGTCGCCCCCCGGGACAGCTGACCTATGGCTACACCTTC,CASSRPPGQLTYGYTF
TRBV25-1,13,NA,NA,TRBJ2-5,TGTGCCAGCAGTGATCTGACTACGGAGACCCAGTACTTC,CASSDLTTETQYF
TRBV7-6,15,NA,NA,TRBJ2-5,TGTGCCAGCAGCTTTTCTGCGGGGACTCAAGAGACCCAGTACTTC,CASSFSAGTQETQYF
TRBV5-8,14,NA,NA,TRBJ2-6,TGTGCCAGCAGCGTCCGCTCTGGGGCCAACGTCCTGACTTTC,CASSVRSGANVLTF
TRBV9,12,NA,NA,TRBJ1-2,TGTGCCAGCAGCGCCATGGAGGGCGGCTACACCTTC,CASSAMEGGYTF
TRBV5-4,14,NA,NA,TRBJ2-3,TGTGCCAGCAGCTTGGTCTCTAGCACAGATACGCAGTATTTT,CASSLVSSTDTQYF
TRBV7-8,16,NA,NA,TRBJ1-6,TGTGCCAGCAGCGAAGCTCCTCCCGGGGGGAATTCACCCCTCCACTTT,CASSEAPPGGNSPLHF
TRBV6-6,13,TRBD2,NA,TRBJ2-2,TGTGGGGGTAGCGGGCTAGGGAGCGGGGAGCTGTTTTTT,CGGSGLGSGELFF
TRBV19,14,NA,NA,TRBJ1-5,TGTGCCAGTAGTATAGAGGCTAGCAATCAGCCCCAGCATTTT,CASSIEASNQPQHF
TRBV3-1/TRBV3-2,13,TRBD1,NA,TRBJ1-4,TGTGCCAGCAGCCAAGAAGGAGGACAGGGTGTGTTTTTT,CASSQEGGQGVFF
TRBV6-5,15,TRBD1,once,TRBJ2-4,TGTGCCAGCAGTCCCCAGGGGACAGGGGTCAACATTCAGTACTTC,CASSPQGTGVNIQYF
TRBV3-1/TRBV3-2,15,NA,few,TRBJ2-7,TGTGCCAGCAGCGCTCAGGGGCCCGGGACAAACGAGCAGTACTTC,CASSAQGPGTNEQYF
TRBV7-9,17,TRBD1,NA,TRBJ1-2,TGTGCCAGCAGCTCCTACCCCATCCAGGGACAGGGAAGGGGCTACACCTTC,CASSSYPIQGQGRGYTF
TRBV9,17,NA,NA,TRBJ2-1,TGTGCCAGCAGCGCTCCCCCAGGAGGAGCGGCCTACAATGAGCAGTTCTTC,CASSAPPGGAAYNEQFF
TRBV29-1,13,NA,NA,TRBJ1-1,TGCAGCGTTTTGGCGGGGTTGAACACTGAAGCTTTCTTT,CSVLAGLNTEAFF
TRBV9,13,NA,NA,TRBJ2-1,TGTGCCAGCAGCCCATCGCCAGGGTTTGAGCAGTTCTTC,CASSPSPGFEQFF
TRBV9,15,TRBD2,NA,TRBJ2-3,TGTGCCAGCAGCGTTGGGACTAGCGAAGCAGATACGCAGTATTTT,CASSVGTSEADTQYF
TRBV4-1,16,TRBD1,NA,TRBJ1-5,TGCGCCAGCAGCCACATCGGACAGGGGTTGTCTCAGCCCCAGCATTTT,CASSHIGQGLSQPQHF
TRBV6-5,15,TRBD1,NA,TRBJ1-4,TGTGCCAGCACCCGACAGGGTGGTGGTAATGAAAAACTGTTTTTT,CASTRQGGGNEKLFF
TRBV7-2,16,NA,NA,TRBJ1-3,TGTGCCAGCAGCTTAGGTGCGGCCGGCGCTGGAAACACCATATATTTT,CASSLGAAGAGNTIYF
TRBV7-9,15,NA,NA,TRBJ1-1,TGTGCCAGCAGCTTAGCCCCGCCGGGGAACACTGAAGCTTTCTTT,CASSLAPPGNTEAFF
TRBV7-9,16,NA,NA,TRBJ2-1,TGTGCCAGCAGCTTAGGGGACGGGAGAAGCAACAATGAGCAGTTCTTC,CASSLGDGRSNNEQFF
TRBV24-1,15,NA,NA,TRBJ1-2,TGTGCCACCAGTGAATTACAGGGCTGTGACTATGGCTACACCTTC,CATSELQGCDYGYTF
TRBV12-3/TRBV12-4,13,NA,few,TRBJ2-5,TGTGCCAGCAGTTCCCAGGGACTAGAGACCCAGTACTTC,CASSSQGLETQYF
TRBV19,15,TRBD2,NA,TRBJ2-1,TGTGCCAGTAGTATGTCTAGCGGGGGCTCCAATGAGCAGTTCTTC,CASSMSSGGSNEQFF
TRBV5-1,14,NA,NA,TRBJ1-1,TGCGCCAGCAGCTTGGCCTGGAGGAACACTGAAGCTTTCTTT,CASSLAWRNTEAFF
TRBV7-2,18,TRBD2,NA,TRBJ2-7,TGTGCCAGCAGCCTCCAAACTAGCGGGAGAGGGAGCTCCTACGAGCAGTACTTC,CASSLQTSGRGSSYEQYF
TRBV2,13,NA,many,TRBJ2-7,TGTGCCAGCAGTGATAACAGGGAAGGCGAGCAGTACTTC,CASSDNREGEQYF
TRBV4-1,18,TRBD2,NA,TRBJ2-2,TGCGCCAGCAGCCAAAGTCGACTAGCGGGAGGATACACCGGGGAGCTGTTTTTT,CASSQSRLAGGYTGELFF
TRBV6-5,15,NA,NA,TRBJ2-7,TGTGCCAGCAGTTACTCGGTAGCGGATGCCTACGAGCAGTACTTC,CASSYSVADAYEQYF
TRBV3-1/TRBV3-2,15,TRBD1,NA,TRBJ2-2,TGTGCCAGCAGCCAACAGGGGGCGGACACCGGGGAGCTGTTTTTT,CASSQQGADTGELFF
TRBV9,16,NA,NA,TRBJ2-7,TGTGCCAGCAGCCCCCTGGGGGGGGGCGGTAATAGAGAGCAGTACTTC,CASSPLGGGGNREQYF
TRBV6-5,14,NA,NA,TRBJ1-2,TGTGCCAGCAGTACCCAGATACGTACGGGGGGCTACACCTTC,CASSTQIRTGGYTF
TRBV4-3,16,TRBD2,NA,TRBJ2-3,TGCGCCAGCAGCCACGCCGGACTAGCGGAGACAGATACGCAGTATTTT,CASSHAGLAETDTQYF
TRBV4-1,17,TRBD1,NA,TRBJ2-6,TGCGCCAGCAGGACCGGGACAGGGTCTCCTGGGGCCAACGTCCTGACTTTC,CASRTGTGSPGANVLTF
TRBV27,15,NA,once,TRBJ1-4,TGTGCCAGCAGTCCGAGGGCCAAGGGGGATGAAAAACTGTTTTTT,CASSPRAKGDEKLFF
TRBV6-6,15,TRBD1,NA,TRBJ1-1,TGTGCCAGCAGTGACATGACAGGGCAGAACACTGAAGCTTTCTTT,CASSDMTGQNTEAFF
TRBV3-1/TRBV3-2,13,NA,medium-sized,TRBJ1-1,TGTGCCAGCAGCCAAGTCCAGAACACTGAAGCTTTCTTT,CASSQVQNTEAFF
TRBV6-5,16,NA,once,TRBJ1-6,TGTGCCAGCAGTTATGAGCAGGGCGGGGGTAATTCACCCCTCCACTTT,CASSYEQGGGNSPLHF
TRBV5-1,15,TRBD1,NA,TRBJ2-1,TGCGCCAGCAGCTCTAGGACAGGGAGTGGCAATGAGCAGTTCTTC,CASSSRTGSGNEQFF
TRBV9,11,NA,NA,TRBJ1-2,TGTGCCAGCAGTCGTGGACAGGGCTACACCTTC,CASSRGQGYTF
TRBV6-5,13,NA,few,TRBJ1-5,TGTGCCAGCACCGGACAGAGGGATCAGCCCCAGCATTTT,CASTGQRDQPQHF
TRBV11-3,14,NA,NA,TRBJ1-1,TGTGCCAGCAGCTTTTCCTTGCGGAACACTGAAGCTTTCTTT,CASSFSLRNTEAFF
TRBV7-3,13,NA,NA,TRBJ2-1,TGTGCCAGCAGCCCCCGGGGTGACGATGAGCAGTTCTTC,CASSPRGDDEQFF
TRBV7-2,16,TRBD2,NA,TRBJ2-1,TGTGCCAGCAGTGGGAAGCGGGAGAGGATGGAGAATGAGCAGTTCTTC,CASSGKRERMENEQFF
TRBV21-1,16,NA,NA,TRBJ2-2,TGTGCCAGCCGTTTTTGGGACAGGTCCAACACCGGGGAGCTGTTTTTT,CASRFWDRSNTGELFF
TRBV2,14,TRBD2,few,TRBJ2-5,TGTGCCAGCAGTGAGGCGGGGGGGGATGAGACCCAGTACTTC,CASSEAGGDETQYF
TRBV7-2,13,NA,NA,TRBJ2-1,TGTGCCAGCAGCTCAAGGGGGGGAAATGAGCAGTTCTTC,CASSSRGGNEQFF